The 18 T cell receptor beta chains below all came from one sample that was sequenced in a study of cytotoxic CD8 clonotypes in ibrutinib-treated CLL. TCRdb's table, derived via immunoSEQ multiplex PCR, lists solely in-frame clones and lacks some. This table holds approximately 340,000 clones, under 70% found once. This sample comprised PBMCs, obtained after 36 months of ibrutinib treatment. The receptors were sampled from a human donor with chronic lymphocytic leukemia.

This clone showed up just a few times. V and J are TRBV14 and TRBJ1-2, with D maybe TRBD1 (6 bases). V was pared by 2 bases and J by 4 bases, with 14 bases between. The CDR3 contains 15 residues. Germline CDR1 reads SGHDN; CDR2 reads FVKESK. The CDR3 DNA is TGTGCCAGCAGCCAACAAAAACAGGGAGGCTATGGCTACACCTTC. It is translated as CASSQQKQGGYGYTF.

The rearrangement joins TRBV25-1 to TRBJ2-5, with 9 bases aligning to TRBD1. Germline-derived CDR1 and CDR2 are MGHDK and SYGVNS. CDR3 length equals 15 residues. J lost 5 bases, V lost 1 base, and 5 bases had no gene match. The CDR3 sequence: CASSEWGQGRETQYF. The CDR3 DNA reads as TGTGCCAGCAGTGAATGGGGACAGGGACGCGAGACCCAGTACTTC.

This sequence joins TRBV9 and TRBJ2-5, with D tentatively TRBD2 (5 bases). CDR1 is SGDLS, CDR2 YYNGEE, per germline. This CDR3 has 13 amino acids. Trimming removed 3 bases at V and 5 bases at J, with 11 bases between. CDR3 in DNA: TGTGCCAGCAGCGCGACGGGGTGGGAGACCCAGTACTTC. It encodes CASSATGWETQYF.

The chain is built from TRBV6-5 and TRBJ1-4; the D is unclear. This CDR3 contains 15 residues. V shed 6 bases and J shed 3 bases, with 14 bases lying between them. Germline V lookup: CDR1 MNHEY, CDR2 SVGAGI. CDR3 region: CASSRRTAPNEKLFF. The CDR3 DNA follows: TGTGCCAGCAGCCGAAGGACCGCCCCTAATGAAAAACTGTTTTTT.

This chain links TRBV18 with TRBJ2-1; the D is unclear. Germline V gene sequence: CDR1 KGHSH, CDR2 LQKENI. The CDR3 runs 13 residues. Trimming shortened V by 4 bases and J by 4 bases, and 8 bases separated the two germline ends. The CDR3 sequence is CASSLTAYNEQFF. The CDR3 DNA sequence: TGTGCCAGCTCACTAACTGCTTACAATGAGCAGTTCTTC.

The genes are TRBV28 and TRBJ2-1, with a tentative D call TRBD2 (6 bases). CDR3 length: 14 residues. The germline V gene has CDR1 MDHEN and CDR2 SYDVKM. The V and J ends lost 7 bases and 4 bases respectively, with 14 bases between them. CDR3 amino acids: CASTTGDFYNEQFF. The CDR3 bases are TGTGCCAGCACCACGGGGGACTTTTACAATGAGCAGTTCTTC.

The chain combines TRBV6-5 with TRBJ1-2; D not resolved. The germline V gene has CDR1 MNHEY and CDR2 SVGAGI. Trimming stripped 6 bases from V and 6 bases from J, with 5 bases between. CDR3 length: 10 residues. This CDR3 reads CASRANGYTF. The DNA of the CDR3 is TGTGCCAGCAGAGCAAATGGCTACACCTTC.

The chain joins TRBV6-5 to TRBJ2-3; D not certain. Germline loops: CDR1 MNHEY, CDR2 SVGAGI. V dropped 2 bases and J dropped 4 bases, with 10 bases sitting between them. The CDR3 runs 14 residues. The CDR3 protein is CASSYNPIPDTQYF. The CDR3 DNA is TGTGCCAGCAGTTACAACCCAATCCCAGATACGCAGTATTTT.

The V call is TRBV27, the J call TRBJ2-7, with 10 bases matching TRBD1. Germline V gene lookup returns CDR1 MNHEY and CDR2 SMNVEV (reference sequence). The CDR3 contains 19 residues. V lost 4 bases, J lost 4 bases, and 19 bases stayed unmatched. The CDR3 DNA sequence: TGTGCCAGCAGTTCAATGACCGGGACAGGGGTCCACCGTAGGTACGAGCAGTACTTC. Its protein product is CASSSMTGTGVHRRYEQYF.

J is TRBJ1-1 and V is TRBV20-1; perhaps TRBD1 as D (5 bases). V was shortened by 5 bases and J by 7 bases, with 11 bases between the two germline ends. CDR3 length: 11 amino acids. CDR1 and CDR2 (germline): DFQATT, SNEGSKA (reference sequence). CDR3 region: CSARQIFEAFF. CDR3 nucleotides: TGCAGTGCTCGACAGATTTTTGAAGCTTTCTTT.

This chain links TRBV7-9 with TRBJ2-5; D is possibly TRBD1 or TRBD2 (6 bases each). Looked up from germline, CDR1 is SEHNR and CDR2 is FQNEAQ (reference sequence). V was trimmed by 5 bases and J by 5 bases, leaving 18 bases between them. The CDR3 spans 15 residues. The CDR3, as DNA: TGTGCCAGCAGCCCAACCGGGACAAGCGGGGAGACCCAGTACTTC. Translating gives CASSPTGTSGETQYF.

This chain uses TRBV6-6 with TRBJ2-2; no definite D call. Germline CDR1 reads MNHNY; CDR2 reads SVGAGI (reference sequence). The V end was cut by 7 bases, the J end by 1 base, with 7 bases between. The CDR3 consists of 13 residues. The chain's CDR3 is CASKDQNTGELFF. As DNA, the CDR3 is TGTGCCAGCAAGGACCAGAACACCGGGGAGCTGTTTTTT.

This clone was detected only a few times. V usage is TRBV7-9 and J usage is TRBJ1-6; 8 bases align to TRBD1. CDR1 is SEHNR, CDR2 FQNEAQ, per germline (reference sequence). V lost 4 bases to trimming and J lost 0 bases; unmatched junction nucleotides: 5. CDR3 size: 17 residues. The CDR3 DNA sequence: TGTGCCAGCAGCTCGGACAGGGCCCACTCCTATAATTCACCCCTCCACTTT. It yields the protein CASSSDRAHSYNSPLHF.

The CDR3 spells CASSLPGLAGGADTQYF. The CDR3 bases are TGTGCCAGCTCACTGCCGGGACTAGCGGGAGGAGCAGATACGCAGTATTTT. The J gene is TRBJ2-3, the V gene TRBV18, with TRBD2 matching 15 bases. The ends lost 4 bases at V and 4 bases at J; junction bases unmatched: 6. CDR1 is KGHSH and CDR2 is LQKENI in the germline V gene. The CDR3 covers 17 residues.

This clone came up a few times. CDR3 DNA: TGCAGCGTTGGGGACAGGGGCTACACCTTC. Amino acids: CSVGDRGYTF. The genes are TRBV29-1 and TRBJ1-2, with 8 nucleotides matching TRBD1. The CDR3 extends over 10 amino acids. The V gene's germline CDR1 is SQVTM and CDR2 ANQGSEA. J gave up 8 bases and V 4 bases, and 0 bases lay outside the gene matches.

This chain joins TRBV4-1 and TRBJ1-1; the D is unclear. This CDR3 region has 12 residues. V lost 1 base to trimming and J lost 12 bases, with 12 bases between them. Germline V gene sequence: CDR1 MGHRA, CDR2 YSYEKL. As DNA, the CDR3 is TGCGCCAGCAGCCAAGTGGGCAGACGGACTTTCTTT. Residues: CASSQVGRRTFF.

This chain joins TRBV11-2 and TRBJ1-3; no clear D. V was trimmed by 5 bases and J by 0 bases, leaving 17 bases between them. CDR1 is SGHAT and CDR2 is FQNNGV in the germline V gene. CDR3 length equals 17 residues. Written as DNA, the CDR3 is TGTGCCAGCAGCCCACTTAAAGGACTGCCCTCTGGAAACACCATATATTTT. It yields the protein CASSPLKGLPSGNTIYF. Complete variable domain (other parts from reference TRBV11-2 and TRBJ1-3): EAGVAQSPRYKIIEKRQSVAFWCNPISGHATLYWYQQILGQGPKLLIQFQNNGVVDDSQLPKDRFSAERLKGVDSTLKIQPAKLEDSAVYLCASSPLKGLPSGNTIYFGEGSWLTVV.

The CDR3 sequence: CASSRDRGSVRQPQHF. CDR3 in DNA: TGTGCCAGCAGTCGGGACAGGGGCTCCGTCAGACAGCCCCAGCATTTT. The gene calls are TRBV5-6 and TRBJ1-5; 10 bases fit TRBD1. Looked up from germline, CDR1 is SGHDT and CDR2 is YYEEEE. Germline trimming cut 5 bases from V and 7 bases from J; bases unmatched to any gene: 12. The CDR3 length is 16 residues.